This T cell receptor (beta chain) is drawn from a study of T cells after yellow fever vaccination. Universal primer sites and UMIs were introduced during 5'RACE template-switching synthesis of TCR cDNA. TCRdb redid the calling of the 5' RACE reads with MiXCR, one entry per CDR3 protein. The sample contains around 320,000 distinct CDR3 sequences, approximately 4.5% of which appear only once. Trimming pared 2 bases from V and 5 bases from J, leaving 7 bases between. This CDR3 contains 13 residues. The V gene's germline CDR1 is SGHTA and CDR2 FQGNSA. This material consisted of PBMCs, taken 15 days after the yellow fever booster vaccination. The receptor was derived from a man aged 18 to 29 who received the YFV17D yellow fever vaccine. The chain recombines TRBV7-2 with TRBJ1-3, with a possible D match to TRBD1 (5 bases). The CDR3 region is CASSLRGRNTIYF. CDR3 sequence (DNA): TGTGCCAGCAGCTTACGGGGCCGAAACACCATATATTTT.